This TCR beta chain was sequenced for a study of early T cells in non-severe SARS-CoV-2 infection. Individually, cDNA molecules had unique molecular identifiers attached to them. TCRdb ran MiXCR on the 5' RACE reads and lists one entry per CDR3 protein. The sample holds tens of thousands of distinct CDR3 sequences, approximately 6.3% seen once. Germline loops: CDR1 LGHNA, CDR2 YNFKEQ. Germline trimming cut 3 bases from V and 2 bases from J; bases unmatched to any gene: 0. The CDR3 has 16 amino acids. The sequence was collected from an adult who was a healthcare worker with PCR-confirmed SARS-CoV-2 infection or an uninfected control (not recorded which). The gene calls are TRBV4-2 and TRBJ2-6, with 11 nucleotides matching TRBD2. Sequenced input: whole blood. CDR3 coding DNA: TGTGCCAGCAGCCAGGGACTAGCGGCTGGGGCCAACGTCCTGACTTTC. It encodes CASSQGLAAGANVLTF.